The 3 T cell receptor beta chains reported below all come from one sample, sequenced in a study of cytotoxic CD8 clonotypes in ibrutinib-treated CLL. Here immunoSEQ multiplex PCR was the method, and the copy in TCRdb shows in-frame clones only, minus some. In the table there are 65,000 to 80,000 clones, 75% to 90% of which are singletons. Sequenced here: PBMCs, sampled after 24 months of ibrutinib treatment. These receptors all come from a human donor with chronic lymphocytic leukemia.

The J gene is TRBJ2-7, the V gene TRBV7-6; no reliable D call. The CDR3 spans 14 residues. V dropped 5 bases and J dropped 6 bases, with 17 bases sitting between them. Germline CDR1 is SGHVS and CDR2 is FNYEAQ. Here the CDR3 reads CASSPLDASGEQYF. The DNA for the CDR3 is TGTGCCAGCAGCCCACTGGACGCATCAGGCGAGCAGTACTTC.

This clone was seen just once. The chain joins TRBV29-1 to TRBJ2-3; D possibly uses TRBD1 or TRBD2 (5 bases each). The CDR3 extends over 17 amino acids. Trimming removed 7 bases at V and 1 base at J, with 24 bases between. Germline assignment: CDR1 SQVTM and CDR2 ANQGSEA. CDR3 nucleotides: TGCAGCGCCTCCGTCCCCCGTGGGGGAGTCGGCACAGATACGCAGTATTTT. Its translation: CSASVPRGGVGTDTQYF.

The chain carries TRBV5-1 and TRBJ2-3, with a tentative D call TRBD1 (7 bases). Germline V lookup: CDR1 SGHRS, CDR2 YFSETQ. Trimming shortened V by 4 bases and J by 4 bases, and 16 bases separated the two germline ends. The CDR3 runs 15 residues. The CDR3 region has the DNA TGCGCCAGCAGCAAAGGCGACAGGGAGGCAGATACGCAGTATTTT. Translating it yields CASSKGDREADTQYF.